Given below is one TCR beta chain in context. The data derive from a study of T cells in Graves' hyperthyroidism and ophthalmopathy. Overall study context: Sampling of peripheral blood happened at initial diagnosis, prior to any treatment.

Newly diagnosed hyperthyroidism patients aged 18 to 65 years had disease lasting under 2 months. The study left out patients who had uncontrolled infection, other autoimmune disease, pregnancy or lactation. The source of the PBMCs was about 10 ml of fresh peripheral blood. Amplified regions were TCR beta CDR3 sequences from RNA transcripts. The study used the HTBI primer set for a first-round RT-PCR of the TCR CDR3. MiXCR was run by TCRdb on the multiplex PCR reads, yielding one entry per CDR3 protein. Of more than 550,000 distinct CDR3 sequences in the sample, 17% are singletons; the top ten hold roughly a sixth. CDR3 size: 12 residues. Unmatched junction bases numbered 6, after V lost 7 bases and J lost 10 bases. Germline loops: CDR1 SGHTS, CDR2 YDEGEE.

This chain links TRBV5-8 with TRBJ2-5; 11 positions agree with TRBD1. The sequence was obtained from a man over 45 with Graves' hyperthyroidism. Sequenced sample: blood. Here the CDR3 DNA reads TGTGCCAGCCGCGGGACAGGGGGAAACCAGTACTTC. This encodes CASRGTGGNQYF.